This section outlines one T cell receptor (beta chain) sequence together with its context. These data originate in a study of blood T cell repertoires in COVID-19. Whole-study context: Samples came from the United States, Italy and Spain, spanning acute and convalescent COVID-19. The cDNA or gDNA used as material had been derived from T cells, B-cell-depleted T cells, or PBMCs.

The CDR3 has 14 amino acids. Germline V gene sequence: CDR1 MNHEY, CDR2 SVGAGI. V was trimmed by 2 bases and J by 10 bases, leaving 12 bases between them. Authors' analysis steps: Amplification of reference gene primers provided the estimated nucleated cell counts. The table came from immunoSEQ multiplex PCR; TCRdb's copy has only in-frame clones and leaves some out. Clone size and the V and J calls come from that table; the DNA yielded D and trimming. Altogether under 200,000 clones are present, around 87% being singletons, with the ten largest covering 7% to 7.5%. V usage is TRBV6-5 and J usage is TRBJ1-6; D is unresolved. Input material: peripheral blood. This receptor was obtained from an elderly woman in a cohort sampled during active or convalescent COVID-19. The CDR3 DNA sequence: TGTGCCAGCAGTTACGGTCGGGAAAAGTCACCCCTCCACTTT. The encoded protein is CASSYGREKSPLHF.